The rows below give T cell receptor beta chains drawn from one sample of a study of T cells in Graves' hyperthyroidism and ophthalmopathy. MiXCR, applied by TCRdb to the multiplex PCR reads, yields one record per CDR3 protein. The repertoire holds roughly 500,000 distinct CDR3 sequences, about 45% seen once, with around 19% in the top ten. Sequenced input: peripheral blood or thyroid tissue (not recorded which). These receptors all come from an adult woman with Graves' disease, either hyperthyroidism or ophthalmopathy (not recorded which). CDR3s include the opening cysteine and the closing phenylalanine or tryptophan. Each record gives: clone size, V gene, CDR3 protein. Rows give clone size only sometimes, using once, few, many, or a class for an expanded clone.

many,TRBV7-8,CASSLDKYNTGELFF
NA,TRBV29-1,CSVGGWEQFF
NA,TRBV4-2,CASSEGGGRWTEAFF
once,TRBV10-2,CASRSGTEETQYF
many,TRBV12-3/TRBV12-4,CASSFGPEETQYF
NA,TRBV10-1,CASSESRGQGYEQYF
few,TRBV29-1,CSVRGSGEQYF
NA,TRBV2,CASIPGQGVHYSPLHF
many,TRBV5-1,CASSLRGASYGYTF
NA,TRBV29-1,CSVALSTRTEAFF